These 13 T cell receptor beta chains were sequenced from one sample in a study of blood T cell repertoires in COVID-19. Clones were read by immunoSEQ multiplex PCR, and TCRdb kept only the in-frame ones, dropping some. Here the sample spans some 250,000 clones, roughly nine tenths being singletons. The sample consisted of PBMCs or T cells enriched from blood (not recorded which). The receptors were gathered from a human donor in a cohort exposed to, infected with or recovered from COVID-19 (not recorded which). The donor label of this sample is uncertain.

CDR3 DNA sequence: TGTGCCAGCAGCTTAGCGCCGGGCAGGGAGAACACTGAAGCTTTCTTT. This encodes CASSLAPGRENTEAFF. This sequence joins TRBV7-9 and TRBJ1-1; possibly TRBD1 for D (5 bases). Germline values: CDR1 SEHNR, CDR2 FQNEAQ (reference sequence). Deletions cut 0 bases from V and 1 base from J, with 12 bases between. The CDR3 is made up of 16 amino acids.

The chain is built from TRBV30 and TRBJ2-5; D might be TRBD1 (5 bases). V was pared by 4 bases and J by 4 bases, with 13 bases between. The germline V gene has CDR1 GTSNPN and CDR2 SVGIG (reference sequence). There are 13 residues in the CDR3. CDR3 sequence (DNA): TGTGCCTGGAAGTTAGGGGCGATAGAGACCCAGTACTTC. Encoded protein: CAWKLGAIETQYF.

The chain is built from TRBV18 and TRBJ1-1; 8 positions agree with TRBD1. The V and J ends lost 4 bases and 5 bases, in that order; junction bases with no gene match: 6. This CDR3 spans 14 amino acids. The V gene's germline CDR1 is KGHSH and CDR2 LQKENI. The CDR3 reads CASSQTRGRTEAFF. The DNA for the CDR3 is TGTGCCAGCTCACAAACCAGGGGGCGGACTGAAGCTTTCTTT.

The chain has TRBV5-6 and TRBJ1-4; D unclear. The V end was cut by 3 bases, the J end by 7 bases, with 10 bases between. Germline assignment: CDR1 SGHDT and CDR2 YYEEEE. The CDR3 totals 13 residues. The CDR3 DNA follows: TGTGCCAGCAGCTCTGTCCGAGGTGAAAAACTGTTTTTT. Amino acids: CASSSVRGEKLFF.

This chain links TRBV2 with TRBJ2-1; no clear D gene. The germline CDR1 and CDR2 sequences are SNHLY and FYNNEI. Between the trimmed V and J ends, which lost 3 bases and 5 bases, there was a span of 2 bases. This CDR3 is 11 amino acids long. CDR3 region: CASSDNNEQFF. The DNA for the CDR3 is TGTGCCAGCAGTGATAACAATGAGCAGTTCTTC.

In its sample, this clone was seen a few times. The chain combines TRBV7-6 with TRBJ1-6, with 10 bases aligning to TRBD1. CDR1 SGHVS and CDR2 FNYEAQ come from the germline V gene. The trim removed 7 bases at V and 10 bases at J, leaving 7 bases unmatched. The CDR3 is made up of 14 amino acids. CDR3 sequence (DNA): TGTGCCAGCAAGCGGGACAGGGGTTCCTCACCCCTCCACTTT. This translates into CASKRDRGSSPLHF.

CDR3 sequence reads: CASSMTLSGGAGYTF. In DNA, the CDR3 is TGTGCCAGTAGTATGACGTTGTCTGGAGGGGCTGGCTACACCTTC. This chain links TRBV19 with TRBJ1-2; TRBD1 might be the D (5 bases). Trimming took off 3 bases at V and 7 bases at J, with 18 bases between the two ends. The germline V gene has CDR1 LNHDA and CDR2 SQIVND (reference sequence). CDR3 size: 15 residues.

The chain is built from TRBV24-1 and TRBJ2-7, with TRBD1 matching 9 bases. CDR1 and CDR2 from the germline V gene are KGHDR and SFDVKD. V dropped 6 bases and J dropped 2; count of bases not matched to a gene: 7. The CDR3 has 15 residues. CDR3 DNA: TGTGCCACCAGTCCCGGGACAGGGCCGCCCTACGAGCAGTACTTC. Amino acids: CATSPGTGPPYEQYF.

V is TRBV4-2 and J is TRBJ2-4, with 8 bases that match TRBD1. CDR1 LGHNA and CDR2 YNFKEQ come from the germline V gene. CDR3 size: 15 residues. V shed 1 base and J 7 bases; nucleotides not matched to a gene: 6. CDR3 in amino acids: CASSQGQGTGNIQYF. CDR3 coding DNA: TGTGCCAGCAGCCAAGGACAGGGGACGGGGAACATTCAGTACTTC.

CDR3 nucleotides: TGTGCCAGCAGCCCCCGGTGGGAGACCCAGTACTTC. It codes for CASSPRWETQYF. The chain uses TRBV7-9 and TRBJ2-5, with unresolved D. Trimming left V 5 bases short and J 5 bases short, with 9 bases between. The germline CDR1 and CDR2 sequences are SEHNR and FQNEAQ (reference sequence). The CDR3 totals 12 residues.

Written as DNA, the CDR3 is TGTGCCAGCGGGAGGTCCGGGACAGGGACCACCGGGGAGCTGTTTTTT. Translated: CASGRSGTGTTGELFF. The rearrangement uses TRBV21-1 and TRBJ2-2; the D segment call TRBD1 is taken from the table without a DNA check. TRBV21-1 is described as a pseudogene. This CDR3 comprises 16 residues.

As for this clone: The sample carries other DNA sequences with the same CDR3. This CDR3 reads CAWSAGGTEAFF. In DNA, the CDR3 is TGTGCCTGGAGCGCCGGTGGCACTGAAGCTTTCTTT. The chain combines TRBV30 with TRBJ1-1; D call uncertain. The CDR3 loop spans 12 amino acids. With 3 bases removed from V and 4 bases from J, the gap between germline ends came to 9 bases. CDR1 is GTSNPN and CDR2 is SVGIG in the germline V gene (reference sequence). Full variable domain (missing parts from reference TRBV30 and TRBJ1-1): SQTIHQWPATLVQPVGSPLSLECTVEGTSNPNLYWYRQAAGRGLQLLFYSVGIGQISSEVPQNLSASRPQDRQFILSSKKLLLSDSGFYLCAWSAGGTEAFFGQGTRLTVV.

This clone was detected once. The chain joins TRBV14 to TRBJ1-2; maybe TRBD1 (6 bases). CDR1 and CDR2 from the germline V gene are SGHDN and FVKESK. V was trimmed by 0 bases and J by 8 bases, leaving 16 bases between them. This CDR3 region has 15 residues. CDR3 sequence: CASSQDLGQGRGYTF. The CDR3 region has the DNA TGTGCCAGCAGCCAAGATCTGGGGCAGGGGAGAGGCTACACCTTC.